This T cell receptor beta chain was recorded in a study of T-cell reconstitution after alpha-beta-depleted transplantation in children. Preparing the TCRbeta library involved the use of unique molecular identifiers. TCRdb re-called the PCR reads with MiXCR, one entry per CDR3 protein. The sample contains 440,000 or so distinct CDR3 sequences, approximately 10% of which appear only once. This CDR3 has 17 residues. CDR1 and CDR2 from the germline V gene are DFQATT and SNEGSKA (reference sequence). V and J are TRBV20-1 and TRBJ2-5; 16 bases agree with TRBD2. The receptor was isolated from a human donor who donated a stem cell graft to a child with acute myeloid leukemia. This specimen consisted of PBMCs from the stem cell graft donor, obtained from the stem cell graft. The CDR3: CCARGTSGGGFWETQYF. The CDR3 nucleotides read TGCTGCGCCAGGGGGACTAGCGGGGGGGGATTTTGGGAGACCCAGTACTTC.